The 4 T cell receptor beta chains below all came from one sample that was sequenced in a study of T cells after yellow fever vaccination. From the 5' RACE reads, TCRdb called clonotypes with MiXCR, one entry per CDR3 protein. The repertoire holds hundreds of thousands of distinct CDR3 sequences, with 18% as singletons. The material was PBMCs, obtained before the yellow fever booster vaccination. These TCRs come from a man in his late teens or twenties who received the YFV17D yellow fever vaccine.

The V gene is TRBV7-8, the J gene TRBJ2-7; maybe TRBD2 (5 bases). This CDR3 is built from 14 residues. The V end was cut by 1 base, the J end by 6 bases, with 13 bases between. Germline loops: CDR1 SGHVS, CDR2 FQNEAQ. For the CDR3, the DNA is TGTGCCAGCAGCTTAGAGGAGGCATACGGCGAGCAGTACGTC. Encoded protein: CASSLEEAYGEQYV.

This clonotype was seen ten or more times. This CDR3 is CSAPIPGTAQETQYF. The CDR3 DNA follows: TGCAGTGCTCCTATACCCGGGACAGCACAAGAGACCCAGTACTTC. The V call is TRBV20-1, the J call TRBJ2-5; 7 bases match TRBD1. The V gene's germline CDR1 is DFQATT and CDR2 SNEGSKA (reference sequence). V lost 5 bases and J lost 2; bases outside the gene matches: 11. The length of the CDR3 is 15 residues.

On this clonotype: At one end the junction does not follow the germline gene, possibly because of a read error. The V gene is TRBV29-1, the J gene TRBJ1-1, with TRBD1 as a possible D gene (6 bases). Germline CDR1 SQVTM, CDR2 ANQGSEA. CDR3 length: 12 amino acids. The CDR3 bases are TGCAGCGTCGAAGCTCACAGGGTTGAAGCTTTCTTT. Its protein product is CSVEAHRVEAFF.

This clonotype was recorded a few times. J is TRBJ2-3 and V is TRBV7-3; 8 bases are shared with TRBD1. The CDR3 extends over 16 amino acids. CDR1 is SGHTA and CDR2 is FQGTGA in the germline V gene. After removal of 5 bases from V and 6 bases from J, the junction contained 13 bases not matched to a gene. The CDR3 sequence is CASSTQGARPSDTQYF. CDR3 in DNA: TGTGCCAGCAGCACCCAGGGGGCGCGACCGTCCGATACGCAGTATTTT.